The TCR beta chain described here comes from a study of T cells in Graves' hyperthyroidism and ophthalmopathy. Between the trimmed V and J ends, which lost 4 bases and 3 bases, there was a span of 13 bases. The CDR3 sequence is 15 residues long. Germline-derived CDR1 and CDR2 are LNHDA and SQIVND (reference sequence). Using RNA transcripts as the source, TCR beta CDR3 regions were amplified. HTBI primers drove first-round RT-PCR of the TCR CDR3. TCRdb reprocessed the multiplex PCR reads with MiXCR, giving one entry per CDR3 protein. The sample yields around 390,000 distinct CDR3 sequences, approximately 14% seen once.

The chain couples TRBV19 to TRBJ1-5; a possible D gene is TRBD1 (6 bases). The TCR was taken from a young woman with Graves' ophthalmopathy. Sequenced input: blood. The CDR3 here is CASSTMGAPNQPQHF. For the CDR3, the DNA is TGTGCCAGTAGTACCATGGGGGCTCCCAATCAGCCCCAGCATTTT.